The 29 T cell receptor beta chains given below trace back to one sample, sequenced in a study of cytotoxic CD8 clonotypes in ibrutinib-treated CLL. Assay used: immunoSEQ multiplex PCR; TCRdb lists only in-frame clones, some missing. The profile shows fewer than 400,000 clones, 67% of them singletons. Sequenced material: PBMCs, taken after 36 months of ibrutinib treatment. These receptor sequences come from a human donor with chronic lymphocytic leukemia.

The V call is TRBV7-9, the J call TRBJ1-4; 7 nucleotides align to TRBD1. The CDR3 runs 16 residues. Unmatched junction bases numbered 6, after V lost 3 bases and J lost 2 bases. Looked up from germline, CDR1 is SEHNR and CDR2 is FQNEAQ (reference sequence). The CDR3 nucleotides read TGTGCCAGCAGCTTCCTCATAGGGGGCACTAATGAAAAACTGTTTTTT. Encoded protein: CASSFLIGGTNEKLFF.

J is TRBJ2-5 and V is TRBV27; weak D call: TRBD2 (7 bases). V lost 4 bases and J lost 3, with 15 bases in between. This CDR3 comprises 15 residues. Germline V gene data show CDR1 as MNHEY and CDR2 as SMNVEV (reference sequence). CDR3 coding DNA: TGTGCCAGCAGTTGGGGGGGGGCTTTGGAAGAGACCCAGTACTTC. It specifies CASSWGGALEETQYF.

In DNA form, the CDR3 reads TGTGCCAGCAGTTTGGATAGGAGATATAATTCACCCCTCCACTTT. Residues: CASSLDRRYNSPLHF. V usage is TRBV27 and J usage is TRBJ1-6; D gene uncertain. The CDR3 sequence is 15 residues long. From germline, CDR1 is MNHEY and CDR2 SMNVEV (reference sequence). V lost 3 bases and J lost 4, with 10 bases in between.

The chain carries TRBV4-2 and TRBJ2-7; 12 positions agree with TRBD2. CDR1 and CDR2 from the germline V gene are LGHNA and YNFKEQ. J was trimmed by 2 bases and V by 2 bases; bases with no gene match: 7. The length of the CDR3 is 17 residues. The CDR3 spells CASSQSSGGELPYEQYF. CDR3 sequence (DNA): TGTGCCAGCAGCCAATCTAGCGGGGGGGAGTTACCCTACGAGCAGTACTTC.

The chain employs TRBV18 and TRBJ2-5; 11 nucleotides line up with TRBD1. CDR3 length: 14 amino acids. Germline CDR1 and CDR2: KGHSH and LQKENI. V was clipped by 4 bases and J by 4 bases; unmatched bases: 2. CDR3 nucleotides: TGTGCCAGCTCACTTGGACAGGGGGCAGAGACCCAGTACTTC. Its translation is CASSLGQGAETQYF.

This clone was counted between two and nine times. The chain joins TRBV4-2 to TRBJ2-1, with 7 bases identical to TRBD2. J was trimmed by 0 bases and V by 3 bases; bases with no gene match: 14. The CDR3 extends over 19 amino acids. Looked up from germline, CDR1 is LGHNA and CDR2 is YNFKEQ. Written as DNA, the CDR3 is TGTGCCAGCAGCCACCTAGCGGCAAACTTCTTAAGCTCCTACAATGAGCAGTTCTTC. Its translation: CASSHLAANFLSSYNEQFF.

The genes are TRBV4-1 and TRBJ2-1; 14 bases match TRBD2. V was pared by 7 bases and J by 4 bases, with 15 bases of the junction left unmatched. Germline CDR1 is MGHRA and CDR2 is YSYEKL. CDR3 length: 19 residues. CDR3 residues: CASNRLAGGPNTFYNEQFF. CDR3 nucleotides: TGCGCCAGCAACCGACTAGCGGGGGGGCCGAACACTTTTTACAATGAGCAGTTCTTC.

The genes are TRBV11-2 and TRBJ2-7, with TRBD1 matching 9 bases. After removal of 5 bases from V and 1 base from J, the junction contained 9 bases not matched to a gene. CDR3 length: 16 residues. Germline V lookup: CDR1 SGHAT, CDR2 FQNNGV. Written as DNA, the CDR3 is TGTGCCAGCAGCCCACCTACAGGGGGCTGGTCCTACGAGCAGTACTTC. Translating gives CASSPPTGGWSYEQYF.

This clone was picked up a small number of times. The chain links TRBV10-3 to TRBJ1-3; D unclear. This CDR3 has 13 amino acids. V was shortened by 2 bases and J by 4 bases, with 6 bases between the two germline ends. The germline gives CDR1 ENHRY, CDR2 SYGVKD. CDR3 protein: CAISEGFGNTIYF. The CDR3 region has the DNA TGTGCCATCAGTGAGGGATTCGGAAACACCATATATTTT.

V and J are TRBV7-3 and TRBJ2-5; 12 bases agree with TRBD2. This CDR3 is built from 17 residues. The J segment lost 5 bases and the V segment lost 2 bases, leaving 9 bases of the junction unmatched. Germline values: CDR1 SGHTA, CDR2 FQGTGA. The CDR3 loop is CASSLWVTSGSNETQYF. The CDR3 bases are TGTGCCAGCAGCTTATGGGTGACTAGCGGGAGTAATGAGACCCAGTACTTC.

The chain employs TRBV7-9 and TRBJ2-2; D possibly corresponds to TRBD2 (5 bases). Germline loops: CDR1 SEHNR, CDR2 FQNEAQ (reference sequence). The V end was cut by 1 base, the J end by 0 bases, with 6 bases between. The CDR3 length is 15 residues. CDR3 residues: CASSLGTANTGELFF. DNA for the CDR3: TGTGCCAGCAGCTTAGGGACTGCGAACACCGGGGAGCTGTTTTTT.

This clone was observed a few times. The chain carries TRBV5-1 and TRBJ2-2; 7 bases line up with TRBD2. With V trimmed by 0 bases and J by 2 bases, 4 bases remained unmatched. This CDR3 has 16 amino acids. Germline CDR1 and CDR2: SGHRS and YFSETQ. The CDR3 region is CASSLVASGNTGELFF. The CDR3 nucleotides are TGCGCCAGCAGCTTGGTGGCTAGCGGTAACACCGGGGAGCTGTTTTTT.

The chain combines TRBV9 with TRBJ1-2; D is uncertain. CDR1 is SGDLS and CDR2 is YYNGEE in the germline V gene. The CDR3 is 13 residues long. Deletions cut 0 bases from V and 4 bases from J, with 7 bases between. DNA of the CDR3: TGTGCCAGCAGCGTAGCGGGAACCTATGGCTACACCTTC. Amino acids: CASSVAGTYGYTF. The full variable domain, rest sourced from reference TRBV9 and TRBJ1-2, is DSGVTQTPKHLITATGQRVTLRCSPRSGDLSVYWYQQSLDQGLQFLIQYYNGEERAKGNILERFSAQQFPDLHSELNLSSLELGDSALYFCASSVAGTYGYTFGSGTRLTVV.

This rearrangement joins TRBV7-8 to TRBJ1-1; D perhaps matches TRBD1 (6 bases). Trimming shortened V by 5 bases and J by 4 bases, and 11 bases separated the two germline ends. The CDR3 sequence is 13 residues long. Per the germline V gene, CDR1 is SGHVS and CDR2 is FQNEAQ. The CDR3 DNA sequence: TGTGCCAGCAGCACACAGGGTAGCACTGAAGCTTTCTTT. It specifies CASSTQGSTEAFF.

This clone was picked up a small number of times. Additional DNA sequences in this sample encode the identical CDR3. This chain uses TRBV9 with TRBJ2-6; no reliable D call. With 5 bases removed from V and 0 bases from J, the gap between germline ends came to 3 bases. From germline, CDR1 is SGDLS and CDR2 YYNGEE. The CDR3 is made up of 13 amino acids. The CDR3: CASSDSGANVLTF. CDR3 sequence (DNA): TGTGCCAGCAGTGACTCTGGGGCCAACGTCCTGACTTTC.

The chain has TRBV14 and TRBJ1-1, with D perhaps TRBD1 (5 bases). There are 14 residues in the CDR3. Germline-derived CDR1 and CDR2 are SGHDN and FVKESK. The V and J ends lost 3 bases and 1 base respectively, with 9 bases between them. The CDR3 DNA reads as TGTGCCAGCAGCCATGGGGGTCCGAACACTGAAGCTTTCTTT. Protein sequence: CASSHGGPNTEAFF.

This clone was detected only once. V is TRBV7-2 and J is TRBJ2-7; the match to TRBD2 covers 7 bases. There are 15 residues in the CDR3. V shed 1 base and J 2 bases; nucleotides not matched to a gene: 5. Germline V lookup: CDR1 SGHTA, CDR2 FQGNSA. CDR3 nucleotide sequence: TGTGCCAGCAGCTTAGAGGTTGCGGGAGCCTACGAGCAGTACTTC. It encodes CASSLEVAGAYEQYF. The variable domain in full, completed from reference TRBV7-2 and TRBJ2-7, reads GAGVSQSPSNKVTEKGKDVELRCDPISGHTALYWYRQSLGQGLEFLIYFQGNSAPDKSGLPSDRFSAERTGGSVSTLTIQRTQQEDSAVYLCASSLEVAGAYEQYFGPGTRLTVT.

The J gene is TRBJ2-3, the V gene TRBV6-4, with D perhaps TRBD2 (6 bases). V was pared by 6 bases and J by 2 bases, with 12 bases between. The CDR3 contains 14 residues. Germline CDR1 is MRHNA and CDR2 is SNTAGT. CDR3 nucleotide sequence: TGTGCCAGCAGCCCGGGACTTTCCACAGATACGCAGTATTTT. It is translated as CASSPGLSTDTQYF.

The chain carries TRBV9 and TRBJ2-3; D uncertain. Trimming removed 0 bases at V and 5 bases at J, with 13 bases between. Per germline, CDR1 SGDLS and CDR2 YYNGEE. The CDR3 covers 15 residues. This chain's CDR3 is CASSVEGRYVDTQYF. The CDR3 DNA reads TGTGCCAGCAGCGTAGAGGGTAGATACGTAGATACGCAGTATTTT.

This clone was observed a few times. The CDR3 sequence: CASNSYGYTF. CDR3 in DNA: TGTGCCAGCAACAGCTATGGCTACACCTTC. The chain is built from TRBV2 and TRBJ1-2; D unresolved. CDR1 is SNHLY and CDR2 is FYNNEI in the germline V gene. This CDR3 contains 10 residues. The ends were cut back, 7 bases at V and 4 bases at J, with 4 bases in the middle.

This chain uses TRBV29-1 with TRBJ1-1; D may be TRBD1 (6 bases). CDR3 length equals 12 residues. The V gene lost 8 bases and the J gene lost 3 bases, with 13 bases spanning the gap. Germline V gene lookup returns CDR1 SQVTM and CDR2 ANQGSEA. The CDR3 sequence: CSSQGPYTEAFF. Written as DNA, the CDR3 is TGCAGCTCACAGGGACCCTACACTGAAGCTTTCTTT.

In this sample, this clone turned up a few times. The chain links TRBV29-1 to TRBJ1-2; no reliable D call. The CDR3 totals 12 residues. The germline V and J ends were trimmed by 6 bases and 4 bases, with 12 bases remaining between them. Germline V CDR1 and CDR2: SQVTM, ANQGSEA. The CDR3 sequence: CSVAQQSYGYTF. In DNA form, the CDR3 reads TGCAGCGTGGCGCAGCAAAGCTATGGCTACACCTTC. Filled out from reference TRBV29-1 and TRBJ1-2, the complete variable domain reads SAVISQKPSRDICQRGTSLTIQCQVDSQVTMMFWYRQQPGQSLTLIATANQGSEATYESGFVIDKFPISRPNLTFSTLTVSNMSPEDSSIYLCSVAQQSYGYTFGSGTRLTVV.

The chain joins TRBV7-6 to TRBJ2-7; the match to TRBD1 covers 8 bases. V shed 5 bases, J shed 3 bases, and the junction held 9 bases outside the gene matches. Germline V lookup: CDR1 SGHVS, CDR2 FNYEAQ. The CDR3 is 15 amino acids. The DNA for the CDR3 is TGTGCCAGCAGCAAACACCGGGACAGGTTCTACGAGCAGTACTTC. It translates to CASSKHRDRFYEQYF.

The chain joins TRBV6-1 to TRBJ2-7; possibly TRBD1 for D (5 bases). The germline V gene encodes CDR1 MNHNS and CDR2 SASEGT. The V end lost 2 bases, the J end lost 5 bases, and 13 bases lay between the germline ends. The CDR3 extends over 14 amino acids. CDR3 DNA: TGTGCCAGCAGTGAATTGCCCAGGGTAGACGAGCAGTACTTC. Translated: CASSELPRVDEQYF.

The gene calls are TRBV4-2 and TRBJ2-7; no definite D call. Germline values: CDR1 LGHNA, CDR2 YNFKEQ. The CDR3 runs to 15 residues. V lost 1 base, J lost 5 bases, and 15 bases lay in between. The CDR3 DNA follows: TGTGCCAGCAGCCAAGCCCAGCACACGGTCCACGAGCAGTACTTC. This codes for CASSQAQHTVHEQYF.

V is TRBV6-1 and J is TRBJ2-7, with a tentative D call TRBD1 (8 bases). V shed 7 bases and J shed 0 bases, with 13 bases lying between them. The V gene's germline CDR1 is MNHNS and CDR2 SASEGT. The CDR3 spans 14 residues. CDR3: CASTYRGGSYEQYF. The CDR3 DNA is TGTGCCAGCACTTACAGGGGGGGCTCCTACGAGCAGTACTTC.

The J gene is TRBJ2-7, the V gene TRBV27; D possibly corresponds to TRBD2 (6 bases). Germline V CDR1 and CDR2: MNHEY, SMNVEV (reference sequence). Trimming shortened V by 3 bases and J by 5 bases, and 14 bases separated the two germline ends. The CDR3 runs 14 residues. The CDR3: CASSLSSGRNEQYF. Here the CDR3 DNA reads TGTGCCAGCAGTTTGTCATCAGGGAGGAACGAGCAGTACTTC.

V gene TRBV6-5 combines with J gene TRBJ2-1; D call uncertain. Germline V gives CDR1 MNHEY, CDR2 SVGAGI. Trimming cost V 0 bases and J 10 bases, with 16 bases left between them. This CDR3 contains 15 residues. The CDR3 sequence is CASSYSRLGVGEQFF. DNA of the CDR3: TGTGCCAGCAGTTACTCGAGGCTGGGCGTCGGCGAGCAGTTCTTC.

The chain recombines TRBV19 with TRBJ1-1; D not certain. The CDR3 is 11 amino acids. Trimming cost V 4 bases and J 6 bases, with 6 bases left between them. CDR1 LNHDA and CDR2 SQIVND come from the germline V gene (reference sequence). This chain's CDR3 is CASSRAAEAFF. As DNA, the CDR3 is TGTGCCAGTAGTAGGGCCGCTGAAGCTTTCTTT.